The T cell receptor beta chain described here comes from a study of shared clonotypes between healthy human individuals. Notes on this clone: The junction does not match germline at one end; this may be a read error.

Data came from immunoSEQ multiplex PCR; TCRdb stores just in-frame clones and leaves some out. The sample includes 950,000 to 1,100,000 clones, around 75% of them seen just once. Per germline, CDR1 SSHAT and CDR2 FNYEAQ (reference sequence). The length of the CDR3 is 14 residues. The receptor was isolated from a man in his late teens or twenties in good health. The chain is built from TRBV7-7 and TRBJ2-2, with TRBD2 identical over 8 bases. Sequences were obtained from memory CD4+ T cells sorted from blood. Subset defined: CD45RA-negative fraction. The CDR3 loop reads CASSGGGSAGELFF. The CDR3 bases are TGTGCTAGCAGCGGGGGTGGATCCGCCGGGGAGCTGTTTTTT.